This TCR beta chain was recorded in a study of tumor-infiltrating lymphocytes in primary liver carcinoma. Unsorted whole blood supplied the blood RNA, and germline DNA was isolated too. Germline lookup yields CDR1 MNHEY and CDR2 SVGAGI. V dropped 0 bases and J dropped 4; count of bases not matched to a gene: 7. CDR3 length equals 16 residues. This clonotype was detected only a few times. From 400 to 550 ng total RNA, TCR beta cDNA was generated with a primer in the constant region. The TCR beta library was amplified through three nested multiplex PCR rounds in a modified ARM-PCR procedure. Forward primers for TRBV1-TRBV30 and a C-beta reverse primer served the first two PCR rounds, at roughly 10 cycles each. MiXCR, run by TCRdb on the multiplex PCR reads, gives a single entry per CDR3 protein. The sample has about 180,000 distinct CDR3 sequences, less than 65% seen once.

The TCR was taken from a man aged 35-49 years with primary liver carcinoma and hepatitis B virus infection. The sequencing sample was made of peripheral blood. The rearrangement links TRBV6-5 to TRBJ1-1, with 8 bases lining up with TRBD1. The chain's CDR3 is CASSYSLGTGATEAFF. CDR3 coding DNA: TGTGCCAGCAGTTACTCGCTAGGGACAGGCGCCACTGAAGCTTTCTTT.